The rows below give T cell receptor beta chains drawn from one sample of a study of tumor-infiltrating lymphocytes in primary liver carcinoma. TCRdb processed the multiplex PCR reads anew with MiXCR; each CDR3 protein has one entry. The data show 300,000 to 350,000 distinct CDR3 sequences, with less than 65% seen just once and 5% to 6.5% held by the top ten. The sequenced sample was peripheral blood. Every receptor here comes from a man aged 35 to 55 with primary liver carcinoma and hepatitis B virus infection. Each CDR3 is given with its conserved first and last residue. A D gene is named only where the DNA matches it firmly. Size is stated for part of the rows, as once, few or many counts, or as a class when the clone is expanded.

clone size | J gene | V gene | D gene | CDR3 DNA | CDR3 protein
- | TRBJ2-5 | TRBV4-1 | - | TGCGCCAGCAGACGCCGACAGCAAGCGGGTTTGTACCAAGAGACCCAGTACTTC | CASRRRQQAGLYQETQYF
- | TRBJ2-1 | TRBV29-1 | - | TGCAGCGTTGCCCCTACTAGCAGGAGTGGGCAGTTCTTC | CSVAPTSRSGQFF
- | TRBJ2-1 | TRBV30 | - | TGTGCCTGGAGTTCCTGGAGGAGCGCTGGCAATGAGCAGTTCTTC | CAWSSWRSAGNEQFF
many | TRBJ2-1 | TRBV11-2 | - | TGTGCCAGCAGCTTAGAACGGGGGTCCAATGAGCAGTTCTTC | CASSLERGSNEQFF
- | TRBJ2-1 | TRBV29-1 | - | TGCAGCGTTGCGAGGCCCTCTTACAATGAGCAGTTCTTC | CSVARPSYNEQFF
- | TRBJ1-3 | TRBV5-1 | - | TGCGCCAGCAGCTTGCCAGGGGACACCATATATTTT | CASSLPGDTIYF
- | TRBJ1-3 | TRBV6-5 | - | TGTGCCAGCAGAGTTAGGGGGACATTTGGGGACACCATATATTTT | CASRVRGTFGDTIYF
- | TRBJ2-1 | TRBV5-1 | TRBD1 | TGCGCCAGCAGCTCGACGGGACAGGGCTATGAGCAGTTCTTC | CASSSTGQGYEQFF
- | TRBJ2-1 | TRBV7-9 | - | TGTGCCAGCAGCCCTGCGGGCGCGAATGAGCAGTTCTTC | CASSPAGANEQFF
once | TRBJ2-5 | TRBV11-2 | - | TGTGCCAGCAGCTCGACCGTGATTATCGCCGAGACCCAGTACTTC | CASSSTVIIAETQYF